Listed here are 10 T cell receptor beta chains from one sample, sequenced in a study of early stage breast cancer tumors. The repertoire was sequenced with immunoSEQ multiplex PCR; TCRdb's copy has only in-frame clones and lacks some. In the table there are 32,000 or so clones, 72% of which are singletons. Sequences were obtained from blood. The receptors were sampled from a person between 50 and 60 years old with breast cancer.

This chain links TRBV21-1 with TRBJ2-7. TRBV21-1 is a pseudogene segment. The CDR3 extends over 9 amino acids. This CDR3 is CASSREQYF. In DNA, the CDR3 is TGTGCCAGCAGCAGGGAGCAGTACTTC.

The chain uses TRBV19 and TRBJ1-5; 9 nucleotides agree with TRBD1. The CDR3 is 16 residues long. The germline gives CDR1 LNHDA, CDR2 SQIVND (reference sequence). The J segment lost 4 bases and the V segment lost 4 bases, leaving 8 bases of the junction unmatched. In nucleotides, the CDR3 is TGTGCCAGTAGTAGACCCGACAGGGGGGAAAATCAGCCCCAGCATTTT. It yields the protein CASSRPDRGENQPQHF.

As regards this clone: Mismatch with germline at one junction end may stem from a read error. Other DNA sequences in this specimen translate into the identical CDR3. This sequence joins TRBV5-4 and TRBJ2-2; 7 nucleotides match TRBD2. The CDR3 covers 15 residues. Germline V lookup: CDR1 SGHNT, CDR2 YYREEE (reference sequence). In DNA, the CDR3 is TGTGCCAGCAGCTCCCTGGGACTAAACACTGGGGAGCTGTTTTTT. Amino acid sequence: CASSSLGLNTGELFF. The whole variable domain, filled in from reference TRBV5-4 and TRBJ2-2, reads ETGVTQSPTHLIKTRGQQVTLRCSSQSGHNTVSWYQQALGQGPQFIFQYYREEENGRGNFPPRFSGLQFPNYSSELNVNALELDDSALYLCASSSLGLNTGELFFGEGSRLTVL.

J is TRBJ1-4 and V is TRBV19; 11 bases line up with TRBD1. Germline loops: CDR1 LNHDA, CDR2 SQIVND (reference sequence). CDR3 length equals 15 residues. Trimming at V came to 5 bases and at J to 8 bases, leaving 7 bases not matched to a gene. CDR3 sequence reads: CASSVGQGAGEKLFF. CDR3 coding DNA: TGTGCCAGTAGTGTTGGACAGGGGGCAGGAGAAAAACTGTTTTTT.

The chain employs TRBV5-1 and TRBJ2-5; 14 bases agree with TRBD2. Losses at the gene ends were 0 bases for V and 5 bases for J; bases not matched to a gene: 6. Per germline, CDR1 SGHRS and CDR2 YFSETQ. CDR3 size: 17 residues. The CDR3 reads CASSLEGTSGSLETQYF. The DNA of the CDR3 is TGCGCCAGCAGCTTGGAGGGGACTAGCGGGAGTTTGGAGACCCAGTACTTC.

J is TRBJ2-1 and V is TRBV7-3, with 9 bases identical to TRBD2. CDR3 size: 15 residues. CDR1 SGHTA and CDR2 FQGTGA come from the germline V gene. V was clipped by 6 bases and J by 7 bases; unmatched bases: 10. This CDR3 is CASSLQAGGGNEQFF. CDR3 DNA: TGTGCCAGCAGTCTTCAGGCGGGAGGGGGAAATGAGCAGTTCTTC.

The chain links TRBV30 to TRBJ1-2; 7 bases are a match to TRBD1. Trimming cost V 0 bases and J 8 bases; bases outside gene matches: 6. The germline gives CDR1 GTSNPN, CDR2 SVGIG (reference sequence). The CDR3 totals 13 residues. The DNA of the CDR3 is TGTGCCTGGAGTGTACGGCCAGGGGGGGGCTACACCTTC. Translated, it gives CAWSVRPGGGYTF.

The chain uses TRBV9 and TRBJ2-3; possible D gene TRBD1, 6 bases. The CDR3 is 13 residues long. From germline, CDR1 is SGDLS and CDR2 YYNGEE. V was trimmed by 7 bases and J by 2 bases, leaving 11 bases between them. CDR3 sequence: CASSGQSTDTQYF. CDR3 nucleotides: TGTGCCAGCTCTGGACAGTCCACAGATACGCAGTATTTT.

A single count supports this clone. The chain is built from TRBV10-3 and TRBJ2-5, with D perhaps TRBD2 (6 bases). The V and J ends lost 8 bases and 2 bases respectively, with 12 bases between them. Germline V CDR1 and CDR2: ENHRY, SYGVKD. The CDR3 length is 13 residues. In nucleotides, the CDR3 is TGTGCCATCGCGGTAGCGGCACAAGAGACCCAGTACTTC. This encodes CAIAVAAQETQYF.

The gene calls are TRBV25-1 and TRBJ2-2; TRBD2 matches at 9 bases. The CDR3 is 17 amino acids. V shed 3 bases, J shed 4 bases, and the junction held 9 bases outside the gene matches. Germline V gene sequence: CDR1 MGHDK, CDR2 SYGVNS. The CDR3 nucleotides are TGTGCCAGCAGTGATTCTGTGGGAGCGGGAGGCACCGGGGAGCTGTTTTTT. It yields the protein CASSDSVGAGGTGELFF.